This T cell receptor beta chain was retrieved from a study of blood T cells in healthy people across ages. Sample-barcoded 5' priming and a J-beta primer mix drove a second PCR of 7 to 11 cycles. TCRdb independently ran MiXCR on the 5' RACE reads; one entry per CDR3 protein. In the table there are around 2 million distinct CDR3 sequences, 39% of which are singletons. V lost 2 bases to trimming and J lost 5 bases, with 7 bases between them. The CDR3 runs 13 residues. Germline CDR1 SEHNR, CDR2 FQNEAQ (reference sequence). Healthy Caucasians from Russia aged about 6 to 95 served as donors. Specimen: blood. The chain combines TRBV7-9 with TRBJ1-3, with TRBD1 as a possible D gene (5 bases). This TCR came from a human donor in good health. The CDR3 here is CASSLPGRNTIYF. In nucleotides, the CDR3 is TGTGCCAGCAGCTTACCAGGGAGAAACACCATATATTTT.